This TCR beta chain comes out of a study of blood T cells in healthy people across ages. This CDR3 spans 13 amino acids. Germline V gene data show CDR1 as SGHAT and CDR2 as FQNNGV. The V gene lost 3 bases and the J gene lost 5 bases, with 10 bases spanning the gap. Through a sample-barcoded 5' primer and a J-beta primer mix, a second PCR was run for roughly 7 to 11 cycles. Via MiXCR, TCRdb re-called the 5' RACE reads, giving one row per CDR3 protein. The repertoire holds hundreds of thousands of distinct CDR3 sequences, over 40% seen once, with around 32% in the top ten. Every donor gave 9.5 to 10 milliliters of peripheral blood.

Specimen: blood. The sequence derives from a man older than 75 in good health. The chain employs TRBV11-2 and TRBJ2-5, with D uncertain. The CDR3, as DNA: TGTGCCAGCAGCTTTCGGATTGGGGAGACCCAGTACTTC. It yields the protein CASSFRIGETQYF.